One sample yielded the 5 T cell receptor beta chains listed below, sequenced in a study of T cell responses to AZD1222 COVID-19 vaccine. Data came from immunoSEQ multiplex PCR; TCRdb stores just in-frame clones and leaves some out. The sample lists fewer than 200,000 clones; around nine tenths were seen once. Material: peripheral blood, obtained on day 0 of AZD1222 vaccination. The receptor source for this set is an adult in good health.

The chain combines TRBV7-2 with TRBJ2-2, with 7 bases lining up with TRBD2. The CDR3 consists of 16 residues. V was clipped by 5 bases and J by 0 bases; unmatched bases: 6. Germline CDR1 and CDR2: SGHTA and FQGNSA. The CDR3 DNA is TGTGCCAGCAGCCGCTCAGCGGGACCGAACACCGGGGAGCTGTTTTTT. Its translation is CASSRSAGPNTGELFF. The whole variable domain, filled in from reference TRBV7-2 and TRBJ2-2, reads GAGVSQSPSNKVTEKGKDVELRCDPISGHTALYWYRQSLGQGLEFLIYFQGNSAPDKSGLPSDRFSAERTGGSVSTLTIQRTQQEDSAVYLCASSRSAGPNTGELFFGEGSRLTVL.

The chain employs TRBV11-3 and TRBJ1-1; 7 bases map to TRBD1. The CDR3 is 15 residues long. V lost 5 bases and J lost 5; bases outside the gene matches: 11. CDR1 SGHNT and CDR2 YENEEA come from the germline V gene. CDR3 residues: CASSPTGVVSTEAFF. CDR3 sequence (DNA): TGTGCCAGCAGCCCAACAGGGGTAGTGAGTACTGAAGCTTTCTTT.

V usage is TRBV6-1 and J usage is TRBJ1-2, with D perhaps TRBD1 (5 bases). The CDR3 spans 15 residues. V lost 1 base, J lost 6 bases, and 15 bases lay in between. Germline-derived CDR1 and CDR2 are MNHNS and SASEGT. This chain's CDR3 is CASSEGGRGSHGYTF. The CDR3 DNA is TGTGCCAGCAGTGAAGGGGGGAGGGGCTCCCATGGCTACACCTTC.

The CDR3 sequence: CASSHDGNTIYF. DNA for the CDR3: TGTGCCAGCAGCCACGATGGAAACACCATATATTTT. This chain joins TRBV3-1 (or the pseudogene TRBV3-2) and TRBJ1-3; no clear D gene. Trimming left V 3 bases short and J 3 bases short, with 3 bases between. CDR3 length: 12 amino acids. Germline V gene lookup returns CDR1 LGHDT and CDR2 YNNKEL (reference sequence).

This clone came up once. The chain has TRBV25-1 and TRBJ2-3; the match to TRBD1 covers 7 bases. This CDR3 spans 14 amino acids. CDR1 and CDR2 from the germline V gene are MGHDK and SYGVNS. With V trimmed by 4 bases and J by 4 bases, 5 bases remained unmatched. CDR3 nucleotide sequence: TGTGCCAGCAGTGTAAAAGGGGGCGCAGATACGCAGTATTTT. Its translation: CASSVKGGADTQYF.